This T cell receptor (beta chain) is from a study of T-cell reconstitution after alpha-beta-depleted transplantation in children. CDR1 LNHDA and CDR2 SQIVND come from the germline V gene (reference sequence). V was cut by 5 bases and J by 2 bases, with 19 bases left in between. This CDR3 has 16 residues. The TCRbeta library was prepared with unique molecular identifiers. TCRdb reprocessed the PCR reads via MiXCR and lists one record per CDR3 protein. Here the sample spans under 850,000 distinct CDR3 sequences, around 14% being singletons. The chain combines TRBV19 with TRBJ2-7; a possible D gene is TRBD1 (5 bases). This sample comprised PBMCs, obtained before TCRalphabeta/CD19-depleted stem cell transplant. The receptor's source is a girl aged 2-9 years with congenital amegakaryocytic thrombocytopenia, due to receive a stem cell transplant. The CDR3 is CASSAGPGRVPYEQYF. The DNA of the CDR3 is TGTGCCAGTAGTGCCGGGCCCGGCAGGGTACCCTACGAGCAGTACTTC.